This T cell receptor (beta chain) is from a study of neoadjuvant nivolumab and ipilimumab in lung cancer. Study-wide results and caveats: Higher pretherapy blood TCR richness went with higher resected-tumor richness.

Details on this clone: Its specificity is unknown.

The repertoire was sequenced with immunoSEQ multiplex PCR; TCRdb's copy has only in-frame clones and lacks some. The table lists over 20,000 clones, 75% to 90% of them singletons. CDR1 and CDR2 (germline): GTSNPN, SVGIG (reference sequence). The CDR3 is 13 amino acids. Trimming took 0 bases from V and 0 from J, leaving 5 bases between them. The TCR sequence derives from an adult with non-small cell lung cancer. The specimen comprised tumor tissue, sampled after neoadjuvant nivolumab, alone or with ipilimumab, at or shortly before surgery. V gene TRBV30 combines with J gene TRBJ2-5, with D hard to call. The CDR3 nucleotides read TGTGCCTGGAGTGTAGGTAACCAAGAGACCCAGTACTTC. Protein sequence: CAWSVGNQETQYF. The full variable domain, in which reference TRBV30 and TRBJ2-5 provide the parts outside the CDR3, is SQTIHQWPATLVQPVGSPLSLECTVEGTSNPNLYWYRQAAGRGLQLLFYSVGIGQISSEVPQNLSASRPQDRQFILSSKKLLLSDSGFYLCAWSVGNQETQYFGPGTRLLVL.